Below are 5 T cell receptor beta chains sequenced from a single sample in a study of blood T cells in healthy people across ages. Through a sample-barcoded 5' primer and a J-beta primer mix, a second PCR was run for about 6 to 12 cycles. TCRdb processed the 5' RACE reads anew with MiXCR; each CDR3 protein has one entry. The table shows roughly 1.9 million distinct CDR3 sequences, with around 40% occurring only once. The sequencing sample was made of blood. The origin of the receptors is a human donor in good health.

Notes on this clonotype: One end of the junction does not line up with germline, which may come from a read error. The gene calls are TRBV7-9 and TRBJ1-1, with unresolved D. The length of the CDR3 is 13 residues. The germline V gene encodes CDR1 SEHNR and CDR2 FQNEAQ (reference sequence). The CDR3 region is CACSLLRSREAFF. DNA for the CDR3: TGTGCCTGCAGCTTACTCAGGAGTCGAGAAGCTTTCTTT.

This chain connects TRBV9 to TRBJ2-3; TRBD2 matches 7 bases. The germline CDR1 and CDR2 sequences are SGDLS and YYNGEE. This CDR3 is 15 amino acids long. V dropped 2 bases and J dropped 2; count of bases not matched to a gene: 5. The CDR3: CASSVSGGTTDTQYF. DNA for the CDR3: TGTGCCAGCAGCGTTTCGGGGGGTACCACAGATACGCAGTATTTT.

The rearrangement links TRBV6-1 to TRBJ1-4; D remains unclear. V was shortened by 2 bases and J by 8 bases, with 9 bases between the two germline ends. Looked up from germline, CDR1 is MNHNS and CDR2 is SASEGT. The CDR3 loop spans 13 amino acids. The CDR3 region is CASSEFWGEKLFF. CDR3 bases: TGTGCCAGCAGTGAATTTTGGGGAGAAAAACTGTTTTTT.

This clonotype was seen a few times. V gene TRBV4-3 combines with J gene TRBJ2-7; no definite D call. Germline values: CDR1 LGHNA, CDR2 YSLEER. Trimming removed 0 bases from V and 2 bases from J, with 8 bases in between. The CDR3 sequence is 14 residues long. The CDR3 sequence is CASSQEQNTYEQYF. The CDR3 nucleotides are TGCGCCAGCAGCCAAGAGCAGAATACCTACGAGCAGTACTTC.

Comments on this clonotype: One end of the junction fails to match germline, which may point to a read error. This chain connects TRBV12-3 or TRBV12-4 to TRBJ2-7; no clear D. This CDR3 is built from 18 residues. Written as DNA, the CDR3 is TGTGCCAGCAGTTTAGCCCCCCGTGGTGGGCTGAACTCCTACGAGCAGGACTTC. Its translation: CASSLAPRGGLNSYEQDF.